The 9 T cell receptor beta chains reported below all come from one sample, sequenced in a study of blood T cell repertoires in COVID-19. The protocol was immunoSEQ multiplex PCR, while the TCRdb copy is restricted to in-frame clones and leaves out a portion. The sample lists some 170,000 clones; about 81% were seen once. The sample was peripheral blood. All receptors derive from a woman in her seventies with acute or convalescent COVID-19.

The J gene is TRBJ2-5, the V gene TRBV5-4; the D gene is possibly TRBD1 (5 bases). Trimming took 7 bases from V and 2 from J, leaving 21 bases between them. The germline gives CDR1 SGHNT, CDR2 YYREEE (reference sequence). The CDR3 runs to 16 residues. CDR3 protein: CASSPAQGSRQETQYF. The CDR3 nucleotides read TGTGCCAGCTCTCCTGCTCAGGGATCCAGGCAAGAGACCCAGTACTTC.

For this clone: The junction differs from germline at one of its ends, possibly a read error. The genes are TRBV5-6 and TRBJ2-7; maybe TRBD1 (6 bases). This CDR3 is built from 14 residues. The germline V gene encodes CDR1 SGHDT and CDR2 YYEEEE. CDR3 sequence: CASTIKPGAAVTGF. As DNA, the CDR3 is TGTGCCAGCACCATTAAGCCAGGGGCGGCGGTTACCGGCTTC.

The rearrangement uses TRBV4-3 and TRBJ2-7; D call uncertain. Per the germline V gene, CDR1 is LGHNA and CDR2 is YSLEER. V was cut by 0 bases and J by 0 bases, with 9 bases left in between. The CDR3 extends over 15 amino acids. In DNA form, the CDR3 reads TGCGCCAGCAGCCAAGATAGCAAAAGCTCCTACGAGCAGTACTTC. It codes for CASSQDSKSSYEQYF.

The V call is TRBV9, the J call TRBJ2-1, with a weak D call TRBD2 (5 bases). CDR1 is SGDLS, CDR2 YYNGEE, per germline. This CDR3 is built from 14 residues. V was cut by 0 bases and J by 4 bases, with 8 bases left in between. The CDR3 spells CASSVDGDYNEQFF. The CDR3 DNA reads TGTGCCAGCAGCGTAGACGGGGATTACAATGAGCAGTTCTTC.

This chain connects TRBV6-2 or TRBV6-3 to TRBJ1-4; D gene uncertain. This CDR3 spans 12 amino acids. Looked up from germline, CDR1 is MNHEY and CDR2 is SVGEGT. Trimming shortened V by 6 bases and J by 4 bases, and 6 bases separated the two germline ends. The CDR3 DNA reads TGTGCCAGCAGCCCCGTTAATGAAAAACTGTTTTTT. Encoded protein: CASSPVNEKLFF.

This clone appeared a few times. The gene calls are TRBV11-3 and TRBJ1-1; possible D gene TRBD1, 6 bases. This CDR3 is 17 amino acids long. Trimming took off 0 bases at V and 1 base at J, with 15 bases between the two ends. Germline-derived CDR1 and CDR2 are SGHNT and YENEEA. CDR3 nucleotide sequence: TGTGCCAGCAGCTTAGATCTCGGACAGAGGAAGAACACTGAAGCTTTCTTT. It encodes CASSLDLGQRKNTEAFF.

This chain joins TRBV5-1 and TRBJ2-1; 8 nucleotides line up with TRBD2. V was clipped by 0 bases and J by 7 bases; unmatched bases: 3. Germline CDR1 reads SGHRS; CDR2 reads YFSETQ. The CDR3 is 14 residues long. CDR3: CASSLAGGLNEQFF. CDR3 DNA sequence: TGCGCCAGCAGCTTGGCGGGGGGGCTGAATGAGCAGTTCTTC.

This clone has just a few counts. The chain employs TRBV24-1 and TRBJ1-5, with no clear D. V lost 8 bases and J 4 bases, leaving 8 bases between the germline ends. CDR1 and CDR2 (germline): KGHDR, SFDVKD. The CDR3 contains 12 residues. DNA of the CDR3: TGTGCCACCAAAGCCCCAAATCAGCCCCAGCATTTT. This codes for CATKAPNQPQHF.

The chain joins TRBV6-1 to TRBJ1-2, with 7 nucleotides matching TRBD1. The CDR3 spans 14 residues. Germline CDR1 MNHNS, CDR2 SASEGT. With 2 bases clipped from V and 0 bases from J, the junction kept 0 bases outside the gene matches. This CDR3 reads CASSETGANYGYTF. In nucleotides, the CDR3 is TGTGCCAGCAGTGAAACAGGGGCTAACTATGGCTACACCTTC.